A selection of T cell receptor beta chains follows, all from one sample in a study of Ad26.COV2.S vaccination and SARS-CoV-2 variants. Clones were sequenced by immunoSEQ multiplex PCR, and TCRdb holds only the in-frame ones, with some missing. The sample has roughly 100,000 clones; over 60% are singletons. Sequenced material: peripheral blood, taken after recovery from COVID-19. These receptors originate from a human donor who had recovered from COVID-19. The CDR3 runs from the conserved cysteine through the conserved F or W. The D gene is left open where the match is weak. Some rows mark clone size as missing; the rest say once, few, many or name a class of expanded clone.

TRBV4-2	TRBJ2-7	NA	NA	CASSQDLRTAPIYEQYF	TGTGCCAGCAGCCAAGATCTGAGGACGGCCCCCATTTACGAGCAGTACTTC
TRBV29-1	TRBJ2-1	NA	NA	CSLIGENYNEQFF	TGCAGCTTAATTGGGGAGAACTACAATGAGCAGTTCTTC
TRBV3-1/TRBV3-2	TRBJ2-5	NA	NA	CASSPDGVETQYF	TGTGCCAGCAGCCCGGACGGGGTGGAGACCCAGTACTTC
TRBV12-5	TRBJ1-2	NA	TRBD1	CASGLSGGRYGYTF	TGTGCTAGTGGTTTGTCAGGGGGCCGCTATGGCTACACCTTC
TRBV29-1	TRBJ1-4	few	NA	CSALPDTTNEKLFF	TGCAGCGCCCTCCCAGACACAACTAATGAAAAACTGTTTTTT
TRBV10-3	TRBJ2-5	NA	NA	CAIRHSEQETQYF	TGTGCCATCCGTCATTCCGAGCAAGAGACCCAGTACTTC
TRBV20-1	TRBJ2-7	NA	NA	CSGETHHEQYF	TGCAGTGGAGAGACCCACCACGAGCAGTACTTC
TRBV7-2	TRBJ2-7	NA	NA	CASSFFGKLYEQYF	TGTGCCAGCAGCTTCTTCGGCAAGCTCTACGAGCAGTACTTC
TRBV7-9	TRBJ2-5	once	NA	CASSSRGSKVWETQYF	TGTGCCAGCAGCTCCAGAGGCAGTAAAGTTTGGGAGACCCAGTACTTC
TRBV12-3/TRBV12-4	TRBJ2-3	NA	NA	CASSFSGADTQYF	TGTGCCAGCAGTTTTTCGGGCGCAGATACGCAGTATTTT
TRBV28	TRBJ1-1	once	TRBD1	CASSLNRGNTEAFF	TGTGCCAGCAGTTTAAACAGGGGGAACACTGAAGCTTTCTTT
TRBV5-1	TRBJ1-2	NA	TRBD1	CASSPVPPGQGNGYTF	TGCGCCAGCAGCCCCGTGCCCCCGGGACAGGGGAATGGCTACACCTTC
TRBV5-1	TRBJ1-2	NA	NA	CASSLEEGYGYTF	TGCGCCAGCAGCTTGGAGGAGGGATATGGCTACACCTTC
TRBV14	TRBJ2-4	many	NA	CASSQGVIQYF	TGTGCCAGCAGCCAAGGAGTCATTCAGTACTTC
TRBV6-5	TRBJ2-7	once	NA	CASSREYYYEQYF	TGTGCCAGCAGTCGCGAGTACTACTACGAGCAGTACTTC
TRBV30	TRBJ2-7	NA	TRBD1	CAWSALQGNEQYF	TGTGCCTGGAGTGCATTACAGGGGAACGAGCAGTACTTC
TRBV5-4	TRBJ2-3	NA	NA	CASSLEWETGSTDTQYF	TGTGCCAGCAGCTTGGAATGGGAGACAGGTAGCACAGATACGCAGTATTTT
TRBV5-1	TRBJ2-7	NA	NA	CASSLRGPTYEQYF	TGCGCCAGCAGCTTACGAGGACCTACCTACGAGCAGTACTTC
TRBV24-1	TRBJ2-5	once	TRBD1	CATSDSTGVETQYF	TGTGCCACCAGTGACTCGACAGGGGTGGAGACCCAGTACTTC
TRBV5-1	TRBJ1-1	NA	NA	CASSAPTGFYMNTEAFF	TGCGCCAGCAGCGCCCCGACAGGCTTCTACATGAACACTGAAGCTTTCTTT
TRBV5-1	TRBJ1-3	NA	NA	CASSLSGDSGNTIYF	TGCGCCAGCAGCTTGTCCGGTGACTCTGGAAACACCATATATTTT
TRBV18	TRBJ1-5	NA	NA	CASSHTSYSNQPQHF	TGTGCCAGCTCACACACGTCTTATAGCAATCAGCCCCAGCATTTT
TRBV6-2/TRBV6-3	TRBJ1-4	NA	TRBD1	CASSGTGGEKLFF	TGTGCCAGCAGCGGGACAGGGGGTGAAAAACTGTTTTTT
TRBV18	TRBJ2-3	NA	TRBD2	CASSPRTSGGYDTQYF	TGTGCCAGCTCACCAAGGACTAGCGGGGGGTATGATACGCAGTATTTT
TRBV27	TRBJ1-2	NA	TRBD1	CASSRGTGSSSGYTF	TGTGCCAGCAGCCGCGGGACAGGGAGTTCGAGCGGCTACACCTTC
TRBV2	TRBJ2-5	NA	NA	CASSVLGGETQYF	TGTGCCAGCAGTGTTTTGGGAGGAGAGACCCAGTACTTC
TRBV14	TRBJ2-2	NA	NA	CASRPTPYRRGVGYTGELFF	TGTGCCAGCAGGCCCACTCCCTATCGAAGGGGGGTAGGGTACACCGGGGAGCTGTTTTTT
TRBV5-6	TRBJ1-2	NA	NA	CASSLRGSDLRTNYGYTF	TGTGCCAGCAGCTTGAGAGGCAGCGACCTACGGACTAACTATGGCTACACCTTC
TRBV19	TRBJ2-3	NA	TRBD1	CASRMGQGGTDTQYF	TGTGCCAGTAGGATGGGACAGGGGGGCACAGATACGCAGTATTTT
TRBV5-1	TRBJ2-1	NA	NA	CASSLWGDADNEQFF	TGCGCCAGCAGCTTATGGGGAGACGCGGACAATGAGCAGTTCTTC
TRBV30	TRBJ1-4	NA	NA	CAWSFTGTPNEKLFF	TGTGCCTGGAGTTTTACCGGGACACCGAATGAAAAACTGTTTTTT
TRBV5-6	TRBJ2-7	once	NA	CASSLASEGDTYEQYF	TGTGCCAGCAGCTTGGCGTCAGAAGGCGACACCTACGAGCAGTACTTC
TRBV18	TRBJ1-5	NA	NA	CASSPAPQNQPQHF	TGTGCCAGCTCACCAGCACCACAAAATCAGCCCCAGCATTTT
TRBV7-2	TRBJ1-2	NA	NA	CASSLGSRVPYGYTF	TGTGCCAGCAGCTTAGGCTCTCGGGTCCCCTATGGCTACACCTTC
TRBV4-2	TRBJ2-1	NA	NA	CASSQKRSGEQFF	TGTGCCAGCAGCCAGAAAAGGTCAGGGGAGCAGTTCTTC
TRBV2	TRBJ2-1	NA	NA	CASNKGPYNEQFF	TGTGCCAGCAATAAAGGACCCTACAATGAGCAGTTCTTC
TRBV19	TRBJ2-7	NA	TRBD1	CASSIASGQSSSYEQYF	TGTGCCAGTAGTATAGCTTCGGGACAGTCAAGCTCCTACGAGCAGTACTTC
TRBV10-3	TRBJ1-1	NA	TRBD1	CAISDGTGIEAFF	TGTGCCATCAGTGATGGGACAGGGATTGAAGCTTTCTTT
TRBV5-1	TRBJ2-2	NA	NA	CASSLGPNTGELFF	TGCGCCAGCAGCTTGGGCCCAAACACCGGGGAGCTGTTTTTT
TRBV28	TRBJ2-7	once	NA	CASRTAGTIYEQYF	TGTGCCAGCAGGACGGCCGGAACAATATACGAGCAGTACTTC
TRBV18	TRBJ2-7	NA	NA	CASSPPGRAHEQYF	TGTGCCAGCTCACCACCGGGCAGGGCCCACGAGCAGTACTTC
TRBV7-9	TRBJ2-7	NA	NA	CASSLGRGPIYEQYF	TGTGCCAGCAGCTTAGGGAGGGGACCCATCTACGAGCAGTACTTC
TRBV6-5	TRBJ2-7	NA	TRBD1	CASSVSGTGFSEQYF	TGTGCCAGCAGCGTGTCCGGGACAGGGTTCTCCGAGCAGTACTTC
TRBV5-1	TRBJ2-2	NA	NA	CASSFARGGDTGELFF	TGCGCCAGCAGCTTTGCCAGGGGAGGCGACACCGGGGAGCTGTTTTTT
TRBV28	TRBJ1-5	once	NA	CASSSPGTTNSNQPQHF	TGTGCCAGCAGTTCCCCCGGGACAACTAATAGCAATCAGCCCCAGCATTTT